The following is a T cell receptor beta chain sequence with its context. This sample is drawn from a study of T cell changes during pregnancy in multiple sclerosis. With 4 bases clipped from V and 3 bases from J, the junction kept 8 bases outside the gene matches. The CDR3 runs 15 residues. CDR1 SGHAT and CDR2 FQDESV come from the germline V gene (reference sequence). Measured with immunoSEQ multiplex PCR; TCRdb has only the in-frame clones, and not every one. The profile shows tens of thousands of clones, more than 85% of them singletons. The V and J genes are TRBV11-1 and TRBJ1-1; 7 positions match TRBD1. The sequenced sample was CD4+ T cells from peripheral blood mononuclear cells, obtained after pregnancy. The origin of this receptor is a female donor with multiple sclerosis, enrolled in a pregnancy study. The CDR3 DNA follows: TGTGCCAGCAGCTCCAGGGACAGATCTTACACTGAAGCTTTCTTT. As protein: CASSSRDRSYTEAFF.